This is a list of T cell receptor beta chains from one sample in a study of blood T cell repertoires in COVID-19. Clones were sequenced by immunoSEQ multiplex PCR, and TCRdb holds only the in-frame ones, with some missing. The data contain about 400,000 clones, 87% of them singletons. Input material: PBMCs or T cells enriched from blood (not recorded which). Receptors were obtained from a man aged 35 to 55 in a cohort exposed to, infected with or recovered from COVID-19 (not recorded which). The CDR3 runs from the conserved cysteine through the conserved F or W. D genes are given only for firm matches. Where a row states a size, it is once, few, many or the class of an expanded clone; other rows omit it.

J	D	size	V	DNA	CDR3
TRBJ1-5	NA	few	TRBV28	TGTGCCAGCAGTACCCAGGGCGGGGGCAATCAGCCCCAGCATTTT	CASSTQGGGNQPQHF
TRBJ2-7	NA	NA	TRBV10-3	TGTGCCATCAGTGGGTCGGGACAAATTAGGCGAAGGGACTACGAGCAGTACTTC	CAISGSGQIRRRDYEQYF
TRBJ1-3	NA	NA	TRBV10-3	TGTGCCATCATAGCAGGGAACTCTGGAAACACCATATATTTT	CAIIAGNSGNTIYF
TRBJ1-1	NA	few	TRBV27	TGTGCCAGCAGTCCGACAGAGAACACTGAAGCTTTCTTT	CASSPTENTEAFF
TRBJ1-5	TRBD1	NA	TRBV9	TGTGCCAGCAGCCCAGGGACAGGGGTTCCGCCCCAGCATTTT	CASSPGTGVPPQHF
TRBJ1-1	NA	NA	TRBV28	TGTGCCAGCCGGTTGGGGCAGGAAGCTTTCTTT	CASRLGQEAFF
TRBJ2-1	NA	NA	TRBV19	TGTGCCAGTAGTGGAAGCGGAGGTGAGCAGTTCTTC	CASSGSGGEQFF
TRBJ2-5	NA	NA	TRBV24-1	TGTGCCACCAGTGAGGGTCAACGAGGGGAGACCCAGTACTTC	CATSEGQRGETQYF
TRBJ1-1	TRBD1	NA	TRBV5-5	TGTGCCAGCAGCGCGGGACAGGGGGCTGGGACTGAAGCTTTCTTT	CASSAGQGAGTEAFF
TRBJ2-1	NA	NA	TRBV6-6	TGTGCCAGCAGTCAACAAGGCCTAGAGAAGTTCTTC	CASSQQGLEKFF
TRBJ2-7	TRBD2	NA	TRBV27	TGTGCCAGCAGTTTAAGACTAGCGGGAACCTACGAGCAGTACTTC	CASSLRLAGTYEQYF
TRBJ1-2	TRBD1	NA	TRBV24-1	TGTGCCACCAGTGATGCTGGGACAGTCTATGGCTACACCTTC	CATSDAGTVYGYTF
TRBJ2-1	NA	NA	TRBV27	TGTGCCAGCAGTGAATTAGCCGGACTTAGCTCCTACAATGAGCAGTTCTTC	CASSELAGLSSYNEQFF
TRBJ2-5	TRBD2	NA	TRBV11-2	TGTGCCAGCAGCTTAGTGGGGGGGGAGACCCAGTACTTC	CASSLVGGETQYF
TRBJ1-6	TRBD1	NA	TRBV19	TGTGCCAGTAGTAAGACAGGGATCTTTGGATCACCCCTCCACTTT	CASSKTGIFGSPLHF
TRBJ2-1	TRBD1	NA	TRBV2	TGTGCCAGCAGTCCCGGTGGACAGGGGGCTTTCAATGAGCAGTTCTTC	CASSPGGQGAFNEQFF